This paragraph covers one T cell receptor beta chain sequence. V was trimmed by 0 bases and J by 0 bases, leaving 9 bases between them. This CDR3 region has 16 residues. Germline loops: CDR1 SGHRS, CDR2 YFSETQ. The data stem from a study of blood T cell repertoires in COVID-19. Study details: T cells, B-cell-depleted T cells, or PBMCs supplied cDNA or gDNA.

The protocol was immunoSEQ multiplex PCR, while the TCRdb copy is restricted to in-frame clones and leaves out a portion. The table lists 100,000 to 150,000 clones, about 85% of them singletons. The sequenced sample consisted of peripheral blood. The chain links TRBV5-1 to TRBJ1-4, with D possibly being TRBD1 (6 bases). The receptor was isolated from a man older than 75 with active or convalescent COVID-19. The CDR3 loop is CASSLARGATNEKLFF. Written as DNA, the CDR3 is TGCGCCAGCAGCTTGGCCAGGGGTGCAACTAATGAAAAACTGTTTTTT.